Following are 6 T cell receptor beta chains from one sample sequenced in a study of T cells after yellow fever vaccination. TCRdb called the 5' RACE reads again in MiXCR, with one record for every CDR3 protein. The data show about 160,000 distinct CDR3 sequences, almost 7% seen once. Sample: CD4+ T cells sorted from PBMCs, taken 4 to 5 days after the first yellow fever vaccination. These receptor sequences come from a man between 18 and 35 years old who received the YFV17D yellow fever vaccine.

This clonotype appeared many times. CDR3 DNA: TGTGCCAGCAGCTACACGGGACAGGTAGGAGATACGCAGTATTTT. It translates to CASSYTGQVGDTQYF. The chain has TRBV5-6 and TRBJ2-3; 8 positions match TRBD1. Germline loops: CDR1 SGHDT, CDR2 YYEEEE. There are 15 residues in the CDR3. V was pared by 3 bases and J by 5 bases, with 8 bases of the junction left unmatched.

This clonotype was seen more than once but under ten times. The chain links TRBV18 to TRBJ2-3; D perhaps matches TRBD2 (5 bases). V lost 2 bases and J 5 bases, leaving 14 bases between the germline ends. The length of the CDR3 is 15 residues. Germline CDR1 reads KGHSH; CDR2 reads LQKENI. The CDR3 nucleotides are TGTGCCAGCTCACCAGGGCCTCTTCGGGGAGATACGCAGTATTTT. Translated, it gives CASSPGPLRGDTQYF.

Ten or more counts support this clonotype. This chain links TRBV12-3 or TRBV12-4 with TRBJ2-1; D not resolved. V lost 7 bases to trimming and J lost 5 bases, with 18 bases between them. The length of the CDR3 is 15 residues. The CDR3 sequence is CASTPPGSSHNEQFF. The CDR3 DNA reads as TGTGCCAGCACCCCGCCGGGCTCTTCACACAATGAGCAGTTCTTC.

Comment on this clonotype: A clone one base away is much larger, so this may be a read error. CDR3 region: CASSMTATQSGNTIYF. CDR3 coding DNA: TGTGCCAGCAGCATGACAGCTACCCAGTCTGGAAACACCATATATTTT. The gene calls are TRBV9 and TRBJ1-3; D might be TRBD1 (5 bases). CDR1 and CDR2 from the germline V gene are SGDLS and YYNGEE. Trimming removed 4 bases at V and 1 base at J, with 15 bases between. This CDR3 spans 16 amino acids.

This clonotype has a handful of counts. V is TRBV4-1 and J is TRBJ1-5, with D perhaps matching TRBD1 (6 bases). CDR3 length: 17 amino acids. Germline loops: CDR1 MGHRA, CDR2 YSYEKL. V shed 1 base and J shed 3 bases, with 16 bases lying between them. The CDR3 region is CASSQVLRNRDNQPQHF. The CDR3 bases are TGCGCCAGCAGCCAAGTTCTTAGGAACAGGGACAATCAGCCCCAGCATTTT.

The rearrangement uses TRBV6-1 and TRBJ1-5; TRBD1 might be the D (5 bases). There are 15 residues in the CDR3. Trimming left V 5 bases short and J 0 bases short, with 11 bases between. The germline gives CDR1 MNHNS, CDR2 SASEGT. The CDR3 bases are TGTGCCAGCAGTCCGGGGGGGAATAGCAATCAGCCCCAGCATTTT. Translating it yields CASSPGGNSNQPQHF.